This note documents a single TCR beta chain sequence. This clone was found once. What antigen it recognizes has not been identified. Base qualities are not provided; no much larger clone lies one nucleotide away. The collaborating institutions used their own protocols to collect whole blood in K2EDTA tubes. For TCRbeta analysis, collaborators shipped samples in one of three forms: frozen whole blood, isolated PBMCs, or DNA extracted from either of those sample types. Spanning cysteine to phenylalanine, the CDR3 consists of 15 amino acids. Only the CDR3 part of the read is kept: 45 bases, read in frame from the first base. Looking up the germline V gene (reference sequence) yields CDR1 LNHDA and CDR2 SQIVND. Trimming at the junction amounts to 5 bases on V and 7 bases on J, and the germline ends lie 20 bases apart. The data belong to a study of blood T cell repertoires in COVID-19 (TCRdb year 2020). About the study as a whole: Samples from collaborators originated in the United States, Italy and Spain and spanned both the acute and convalescent phases of COVID-19. The prospective study material was composed of cDNA or gDNA derived from T cells, B-cell-depleted T cells, or PBMCs. Deeply sampled blood TCRbeta repertoires from subjects exposed to, actively infected with, or recovered from COVID-19 were included in the dataset. The repertoires were made available in a free public database intended to serve as a resource for research on the immune response to SARS-CoV-2. The samples were drawn from two sources: the first 160 participants of the ongoing ImmuneRACE study, and 1,000 to 1,500 subjects contributed by 6 global collaborators. Nearly every sample came with metadata listing a de-identified subject ID, COVID-19 status, age in years and sex. Where available, HLA class I and class II types were obtained from metadata supplied by the sample provider rather than from assay-based typing. The research as a whole found: The amount of clinical and demographic metadata varied by source and participant and was provided uncurated.

TCRbeta CDR3 regions were amplified from genomic DNA using the immunoSEQ Assay, a bias-controlled multiplex PCR. In the source study's methods: The number of nucleated cells in each sample was estimated from the amplification of reference gene primers within the assay. To quantify the absolute abundance of each unique TCRbeta CDR3 rearrangement, sequence reads were collapsed and filtered. For each sample, productive Simpson clonality was calculated as the square root of Simpson's diversity index over productive rearrangements. The immuneACCESS repertoire file appears here via TCRdb, limited to in-frame rearrangements. These files lack a portion of the clones; in checked studies, under half of the deficit traces to unresolved V genes, and the cause of the others is not known. The D gene and trimming were derived from the DNA, and the V and J assignments and clone size from that table. This sample holds about 23,000 clones; around 94% were observed only once. The ten largest clones represent 4% of the sample.

The TCR was taken from a woman in her fifties or sixties with active COVID-19. The sequence joins TRBV19 to TRBJ1-1; a tentative D match to TRBD1 spans 5 bases. Sequencing used peripheral blood. Here the CDR3 is given as CASSLSTGGVSEAFF. Here is the DNA: TGTGCCAGTAGTCTCAGTACGGGGGGTGTAAGTGAAGCTTTCTTT.